This TCR beta chain was sequenced during a study of neoadjuvant anti-PD-1 for oral cavity cancer. Sequencing used immunoSEQ multiplex PCR; TCRdb keeps in-frame clones, though not all of them. The sample has 12,000 or so clones, 71% seen once. CDR1 is SGHDT, CDR2 YYEEEE, per germline. The CDR3 is 13 amino acids. V was trimmed by 4 bases and J by 9 bases, leaving 14 bases between them. Time point: after neoadjuvant nivolumab, at surgical resection. No culture or expansion preceded analysis of these blood cells. The V call is TRBV5-6, the J call TRBJ2-1; the D gene is possibly TRBD1 (5 bases). The TCR comes from a person aged 40-85 years with oral cavity squamous cell carcinoma. The specimen comprised PBMCs, sampled after nivolumab (anti-PD-1) treatment. CDR3 sequence reads: CASSVLWGGEQFF. DNA of the CDR3: TGTGCCAGCAGCGTCCTGTGGGGCGGTGAGCAGTTCTTC.